The rows below give T cell receptor beta chains drawn from one sample of a study of blood T cell repertoires in COVID-19. This table comes from immunoSEQ multiplex PCR, and its TCRdb copy is limited to in-frame clones, with some not included. This repertoire shows 55,000 to 75,000 clones, around 80% found once; its top ten account for roughly 8.3%. Specimen: peripheral blood. The receptors originated from a human donor in a cohort sampled during active COVID-19. Each CDR3 is given without its conserved first and last residue. Each record gives: CDR3 protein, J gene, CDR3 length, V gene, clone size. Expanded clones are given a class, and other clones once, few, many or no size at all.

ASSQDLSSPGNYGYT	TRBJ1-2	15	TRBV4-2	NA
ASSLTSGEWAYEQY	TRBJ2-7	14	TRBV7-9	NA
ASSTSGSPTGELF	TRBJ2-2	13	TRBV28	NA
ASSSQGYEQY	TRBJ2-7	10	TRBV7-2	NA
ASRGGDEQY	TRBJ2-7	9	TRBV3-1/TRBV3-2	NA
ASSEVVSDRGGEKLF	TRBJ1-4	15	TRBV14	NA
ATGFSGRSSYEQY	TRBJ2-7	13	TRBV6-6	NA
ASSFGQGRSYGYT	TRBJ1-2	13	TRBV5-4	NA
ASSPLEGDGYT	TRBJ1-2	11	TRBV18	NA
ASSSPTNSYEQY	TRBJ2-7	12	TRBV28	NA
ASSLWTYNEQF	TRBJ2-1	11	TRBV5-1	NA
ASSSVAVNEQY	TRBJ2-7	11	TRBV7-9	NA
SANSVPEAF	TRBJ1-1	9	TRBV20-1	few